Listed below are T cell receptor beta chains from one sample, sequenced in a study of CD8 T cells in ankylosing spondylitis. TCRdb fed the 5' RACE reads into MiXCR, producing one record per CDR3 protein. The repertoire holds 150,000 to 200,000 distinct CDR3 sequences, around a tenth seen once, with more than 13% in the top ten. Sequenced: blood, either unsorted or a sorted T cell fraction (not recorded which). The receptors shown here come from a female donor with ankylosing spondylitis or in good health (not recorded which). Each CDR3 is given with its conserved first and last residue. A D gene is named only where the DNA matches it firmly. Expanded clones get a size class; other rows say once, few or many, or leave the size out.

d_call: .
j_call: TRBJ1-2
v_call: TRBV12-3/TRBV12-4
clone_size: few
cdr3_aa: CASGGDGYTF
cdr3_nt: TGTGCCAGCGGGGGGGATGGCTACACCTTC

d_call: .
j_call: TRBJ2-1
v_call: TRBV19
clone_size: .
cdr3_aa: CASTYGVNEQFF
cdr3_nt: TGTGCCAGTACCTATGGGGTGAATGAGCAGTTCTTC

d_call: TRBD2
j_call: TRBJ2-1
v_call: TRBV4-1
clone_size: .
cdr3_aa: CASRPTSGSFNEQFF
cdr3_nt: TGCGCCAGCAGACCCACTAGCGGGAGCTTCAATGAGCAGTTCTTC

d_call: TRBD1
j_call: TRBJ2-7
v_call: TRBV5-5
clone_size: .
cdr3_aa: CASSVGTGVRNEQYF
cdr3_nt: TGTGCCAGCAGCGTAGGGACAGGGGTAAGGAACGAGCAGTACTTC

d_call: .
j_call: TRBJ2-5
v_call: TRBV13
clone_size: few
cdr3_aa: CASSSTPEALQETQYF
cdr3_nt: TGTGCCAGCAGCTCTACCCCAGAGGCTCTTCAAGAGACCCAGTACTTC

d_call: .
j_call: TRBJ2-5
v_call: TRBV7-9
clone_size: .
cdr3_aa: CAGQKREETQYF
cdr3_nt: TGTGCCGGCCAAAAGCGGGAAGAGACCCAGTACTTC

d_call: .
j_call: TRBJ2-2
v_call: TRBV29-1
clone_size: many
cdr3_aa: CSGYRVGAGELFF
cdr3_nt: TGCAGCGGTTACAGGGTTGGCGCCGGGGAGCTGTTTTTT

d_call: .
j_call: TRBJ2-1
v_call: TRBV11-2
clone_size: many
cdr3_aa: CASSLMALSYNEQFF
cdr3_nt: TGTGCCAGCAGCTTAATGGCCCTCTCCTACAATGAGCAGTTCTTC

d_call: .
j_call: TRBJ2-3
v_call: TRBV2
clone_size: many
cdr3_aa: CASRHTGGPTDTQYF
cdr3_nt: TGTGCCAGCAGGCACACAGGCGGACCCACAGATACGCAGTATTTT

d_call: .
j_call: TRBJ1-1
v_call: TRBV7-9
clone_size: .
cdr3_aa: CASSSPPRGPDTEAFF
cdr3_nt: TGTGCCAGCAGCTCCCCACCAAGGGGCCCTGACACTGAAGCTTTCTTT